The clone carrying this T cell receptor (beta chain) was seen a few times. Its specificity is unknown. These data originate in a study of blood T cells in healthy people across ages. The second PCR ran about 6 to 12 cycles with a sample-barcoded 5' primer and J-beta primers. MiXCR, applied by TCRdb to the 5' RACE reads, yields one record per CDR3 protein. Of 1.8 million or so distinct CDR3 sequences listed, 35% to 50% are singletons. Study results and limitations: Since the PBMCs were unsorted, naive and antigen-experienced cells could not be conclusively compared.

This CDR3 region has 16 residues. V lost 5 bases, J lost 5 bases, and 13 bases stayed unmatched. CDR1 DFQATT and CDR2 SNEGSKA come from the germline V gene (reference sequence). This TCR came from a human donor in good health. The chain is built from TRBV20-1 and TRBJ2-3; 10 nucleotides agree with TRBD2. The material sequenced was blood. CDR3 region: CSAQGSGGGTKDTQYF. CDR3 DNA sequence: TGCAGTGCTCAAGGGAGCGGGGGGGGAACGAAAGATACGCAGTATTTT.